Listed here are 30 T cell receptor beta chains from one sample, sequenced in a study of sequential checkpoint blockade in melanoma. Clones were sequenced by immunoSEQ multiplex PCR, and TCRdb holds only the in-frame ones, with some missing. Here the sample spans just over 15,000 clones, 77% being singletons. As for treatment: randomized to nivolumab then ipilimumab (arm A) or the reverse (arm B). Here the sequenced sample was CD8+ T cells sorted from blood (inferred from file names), taken from a patient given nivolumab and ipilimumab in sequence. The receptor set was obtained from a human donor with melanoma.

The chain combines TRBV2 with TRBJ2-1; D unclear. V gave up 1 base and J gave up 4 bases, with 8 bases separating them. The CDR3 loop spans 14 amino acids. Germline assignment: CDR1 SNHLY and CDR2 FYNNEI. CDR3 residues: CASSEVHSYNEQFF. The CDR3 DNA is TGTGCCAGCAGTGAAGTCCACTCGTACAATGAGCAGTTCTTC.

The chain carries TRBV7-2 and TRBJ2-7; 9 nucleotides match TRBD2. After removal of 5 bases from V and 7 bases from J, the junction contained 12 bases not matched to a gene. From germline, CDR1 is SGHTA and CDR2 FQGNSA. This CDR3 has 15 amino acids. The CDR3 coding sequence is TGTGCCAGCAGCCAGACTAGCGGCCTTTTCGGGGAGCAGTACTTC. This codes for CASSQTSGLFGEQYF.

The CDR3 DNA reads as TGTGCCAGCGGTAGGAGCGGGAGGGATGAGCAGTTCTTC. Its translation: CASGRSGRDEQFF. V and J are TRBV27 and TRBJ2-1; 10 nucleotides align to TRBD2. The length of the CDR3 is 13 residues. V shed 8 bases, J shed 8 bases, and the junction held 6 bases outside the gene matches. Germline loops: CDR1 MNHEY, CDR2 SMNVEV (reference sequence).

J is TRBJ2-1 and V is TRBV13, with 7 bases lining up with TRBD2. The CDR3 spans 14 residues. Germline assignment: CDR1 PRHDT and CDR2 FYEKMQ (reference sequence). V was pared by 0 bases and J by 5 bases, with 1 base of the junction left unmatched. CDR3 sequence: CASSLGLADNEQFF. The CDR3 nucleotides are TGTGCCAGCAGCTTAGGTCTAGCGGACAATGAGCAGTTCTTC.

The J gene is TRBJ2-1, the V gene TRBV11-2; TRBD2 agrees at 8 bases. CDR3 length: 15 residues. In germline, CDR1 is SGHAT, CDR2 FQNNGV. V was pared by 1 base and J by 6 bases, with 5 bases of the junction left unmatched. DNA for the CDR3: TGTGCCAGCAGCTTAGCAGCGGGGGCGCTCAATGAGCAGTTCTTC. Its translation: CASSLAAGALNEQFF.

This chain uses TRBV4-3 with TRBJ1-1; 7 nucleotides align to TRBD1. V lost 4 bases, J lost 3 bases, and 5 bases stayed unmatched. The length of the CDR3 is 14 residues. Germline CDR1 LGHNA, CDR2 YSLEER. CDR3 in amino acids: CASSLTGVYTEAFF. CDR3 DNA: TGCGCCAGCAGCCTCACAGGGGTTTACACTGAAGCTTTCTTT.

This clone came up once. V and J are TRBV9 and TRBJ1-3; D not resolved. This CDR3 has 16 residues. Germline-derived CDR1 and CDR2 are SGDLS and YYNGEE. V was trimmed by 0 bases and J by 0 bases, leaving 10 bases between them. The CDR3 DNA sequence: TGTGCCAGCAGCGTAGAAGAGGGCTACTCTGGAAACACCATATATTTT. Translating it yields CASSVEEGYSGNTIYF.

The chain recombines TRBV4-3 with TRBJ2-3; maybe TRBD2 (6 bases). The ends were cut back, 0 bases at V and 1 base at J, with 11 bases in the middle. CDR1 is LGHNA and CDR2 is YSLEER in the germline V gene. The CDR3 consists of 16 residues. CDR3 residues: CASSQELASGTDTQYF. CDR3 DNA: TGCGCCAGCAGCCAAGAATTGGCTAGCGGCACAGATACGCAGTATTTT.

The chain combines TRBV29-1 with TRBJ1-3; the D is unclear. The germline CDR1 and CDR2 sequences are SQVTM and ANQGSEA. The V gene lost 6 bases and the J gene lost 0 bases, with 9 bases spanning the gap. The CDR3 runs 13 residues. This chain's CDR3 is CSVAYGSGNTIYF. The CDR3 coding sequence is TGCAGCGTCGCCTACGGCTCTGGAAACACCATATATTTT.

The chain has TRBV6-5 and TRBJ2-6; 9 bases map to TRBD2. The CDR3 is 15 amino acids. Germline assignment: CDR1 MNHEY and CDR2 SVGAGI. V gave up 5 bases and J gave up 3 bases; unmatched junction bases: 2. In DNA form, the CDR3 reads TGTGCCAGCAGTGGCGGGGGGGGTGGGGCCAACGTCCTGACTTTC. Translated: CASSGGGGGANVLTF.

The V call is TRBV27, the J call TRBJ2-3; 10 nucleotides agree with TRBD2. Germline V gene lookup returns CDR1 MNHEY and CDR2 SMNVEV (reference sequence). Germline trimming cut 5 bases from V and 1 base from J; bases unmatched to any gene: 6. The CDR3 sequence is 16 residues long. The CDR3 is CASSPFLAGGTDTQYF. CDR3 coding DNA: TGTGCCAGCAGTCCGTTTCTAGCGGGGGGCACAGATACGCAGTATTTT.

In this sample, this clone turned up a few times. A read error is likely here: a far larger clone is one base away. J is TRBJ1-6 and V is TRBV7-9; TRBD1 aligns across 10 bases. This CDR3 is 17 amino acids long. Germline V gene lookup returns CDR1 SEHNR and CDR2 FQNEAQ (reference sequence). V trimming: 3 bases; J trimming: 9 bases; junction bases outside the gene matches: 11. This CDR3 is CASSFHERQGAGSPLHF. Here the CDR3 DNA reads TGTGCCAGCAGCTTCCACGAAAGACAGGGGGCAGGTTCACCCCTCCACTTT. Looking up the rest from reference TRBV7-9 and TRBJ1-6 gives the full variable domain: DTGVSQNPRHKITKRGQNVTFRCDPISEHNRLYWYRQTLGQGPEFLTYFQNEAQLEKSRLLSDRFSAERPKGSFSTLEIQRTEQGDSAMYLCASSFHERQGAGSPLHFGNGTRLTVT.

This chain joins TRBV28 and TRBJ1-5; TRBD1 is a possible D gene (6 bases). The CDR3 sequence is 15 residues long. Looked up from germline, CDR1 is MDHEN and CDR2 is SYDVKM. The germline V and J ends were trimmed by 3 bases and 2 bases, with 11 bases remaining between them. The CDR3 coding sequence is TGTGCCAGCAGTTTGGTTACAGGGCGCAATCAGCCCCAGCATTTT. The encoded protein is CASSLVTGRNQPQHF.

This chain connects TRBV4-3 to TRBJ2-7, with 7 nucleotides matching TRBD2. Trimming took 1 base from V and 2 from J; bases not matched to a gene: 8. The CDR3 is 16 amino acids. Germline-derived CDR1 and CDR2 are LGHNA and YSLEER. The CDR3 sequence is CASSQASAGVTYEQYF. The CDR3 nucleotides read TGCGCCAGCAGCCAAGCGTCTGCGGGAGTTACCTACGAGCAGTACTTC.

The chain uses TRBV9 and TRBJ2-5; the match to TRBD1 covers 9 bases. Trimming at V came to 3 bases and at J to 5 bases, leaving 5 bases not matched to a gene. Germline V CDR1 and CDR2: SGDLS, YYNGEE. The CDR3 totals 14 residues. The CDR3 here is CASSEQGAGETQYF. Here the CDR3 DNA reads TGTGCCAGCAGCGAACAGGGGGCGGGGGAGACCCAGTACTTC.

The chain couples TRBV2 to TRBJ2-5, with a weak D call TRBD2 (5 bases). Trimming stripped 1 base from V and 2 bases from J, with 8 bases between. CDR1 SNHLY and CDR2 FYNNEI come from the germline V gene. This CDR3 region has 14 residues. The CDR3, as DNA: TGTGCCAGCAGTGAAGGGAGGTATCAAGAGACCCAGTACTTC. Protein: CASSEGRYQETQYF.

The rearrangement joins TRBV28 to TRBJ2-1; TRBD2 might be the D (6 bases). V lost 4 bases, J lost 0 bases, and 10 bases lay in between. Looked up from germline, CDR1 is MDHEN and CDR2 is SYDVKM. This CDR3 is 15 amino acids long. In DNA form, the CDR3 reads TGTGCCAGCAGTTACGTGACTAGCTCCTACAATGAGCAGTTCTTC. Translation: CASSYVTSSYNEQFF.

V is TRBV27 and J is TRBJ2-7, with D possibly matching TRBD2 (5 bases). The V and J ends lost 6 bases and 6 bases respectively, with 18 bases between them. CDR3 length: 14 amino acids. Germline CDR1 is MNHEY and CDR2 is SMNVEV (reference sequence). CDR3 residues: CASRMIEGTCEQYF. Here the CDR3 DNA reads TGTGCCAGCAGGATGATCGAGGGCACGTGCGAGCAGTACTTC.

The chain uses TRBV19 and TRBJ2-1, with D maybe TRBD2 (6 bases). There are 12 residues in the CDR3. Germline V gene sequence: CDR1 LNHDA, CDR2 SQIVND (reference sequence). V lost 8 bases and J 9 bases, leaving 14 bases between the germline ends. The CDR3 coding sequence is TGTGCCAGTCAGGAGGGGCACAGTGAGCAGTTCTTC. This encodes CASQEGHSEQFF.

V gene TRBV30 combines with J gene TRBJ2-7, with TRBD2 identical over 8 bases. The V and J ends lost 3 bases and 3 bases, in that order; junction bases with no gene match: 7. The length of the CDR3 is 14 residues. Looked up from germline, CDR1 is GTSNPN and CDR2 is SVGIG (reference sequence). The CDR3 is CAWRGAGVGYEQYF. CDR3 sequence (DNA): TGTGCCTGGAGGGGAGCGGGGGTAGGCTACGAGCAGTACTTC.

This rearrangement joins TRBV6-4 to TRBJ2-1, with 8 bases matching TRBD2. From germline, CDR1 is MRHNA and CDR2 SNTAGT. Unmatched junction bases numbered 9, after V lost 7 bases and J lost 7 bases. The CDR3 is 14 residues long. CDR3 loop: CASTRGGAGNEQFF. The CDR3 DNA reads as TGTGCCAGCACCCGGGGGGGGGCAGGGAATGAGCAGTTCTTC.

The chain is built from TRBV27 and TRBJ2-2; 9 nucleotides match TRBD1. Germline CDR1 and CDR2: MNHEY and SMNVEV (reference sequence). This CDR3 is 13 amino acids long. The trim removed 8 bases at V and 5 bases at J, leaving 3 bases unmatched. The CDR3 sequence: CASWTGETGELFF. The DNA for the CDR3 is TGTGCCAGCTGGACAGGGGAAACCGGGGAGCTGTTTTTT.

The rearrangement joins TRBV5-5 to TRBJ1-5; D is undetermined. CDR1 is SGHKS, CDR2 YYEKEE, per germline (reference sequence). CDR3 size: 16 residues. The V gene lost 4 bases and the J gene lost 5 bases, with 19 bases spanning the gap. CDR3 protein: CASSLEVGRPYQPQHF. In DNA form, the CDR3 reads TGTGCCAGCAGCCTTGAGGTAGGGAGACCCTATCAGCCCCAGCATTTT.

The chain recombines TRBV4-1 with TRBJ1-5; 7 positions match TRBD1. The CDR3 has 16 residues. Germline assignment: CDR1 MGHRA and CDR2 YSYEKL. With 0 bases clipped from V and 4 bases from J, the junction kept 6 bases outside the gene matches. CDR3 sequence: CASSQETGLGNQPQHF. The CDR3 region has the DNA TGCGCCAGCAGCCAAGAGACAGGGTTAGGAAATCAGCCCCAGCATTTT.

This rearrangement joins TRBV30 to TRBJ2-1, with TRBD1 identical over 8 bases. Losses at the gene ends were 2 bases for V and 9 bases for J; bases not matched to a gene: 24. In germline, CDR1 is GTSNPN, CDR2 SVGIG (reference sequence). The CDR3 is made up of 19 amino acids. DNA for the CDR3: TGTGCCTGGAGTCTCTTAGGACAGGGAAGGGGCCTACGAGAAGGTGAGCAGTTCTTC. Residues: CAWSLLGQGRGLREGEQFF.

This clone was observed a single time. The rearrangement uses TRBV28 and TRBJ2-7; D unresolved. The V gene's germline CDR1 is MDHEN and CDR2 SYDVKM. CDR3 length equals 13 residues. V gave up 7 bases and J gave up 4 bases, with 14 bases separating them. For the CDR3, the DNA is TGTGCCAGCATATCCGGAGACGATTACGAGCAGTACTTC. Protein sequence: CASISGDDYEQYF.

V usage is TRBV7-2 and J usage is TRBJ2-7; TRBD1 matches at 7 bases. The V gene end was trimmed by 6 bases and the J gene end by 2 bases; junction bases not matched to a gene: 13. Looked up from germline, CDR1 is SGHTA and CDR2 is FQGNSA. CDR3 length equals 16 residues. The CDR3 loop is CASSGGRDSATYEQYF. In DNA, the CDR3 is TGTGCCAGCAGTGGGGGCAGGGACAGTGCTACCTACGAGCAGTACTTC.

The rearrangement uses TRBV7-9 and TRBJ1-6, with 7 bases identical to TRBD1. After removal of 5 bases from V and 13 bases from J, the junction contained 14 bases not matched to a gene. The V gene's germline CDR1 is SEHNR and CDR2 FQNEAQ (reference sequence). There are 15 residues in the CDR3. The CDR3, as DNA: TGTGCCAGCAGCCACAGGGGTACGGGTGATTTCCCCCTCCACTTT. Translating gives CASSHRGTGDFPLHF.

The chain couples TRBV4-1 to TRBJ2-1; perhaps TRBD1 as D (5 bases). V dropped 2 bases and J dropped 9 bases, with 20 bases sitting between them. This CDR3 region has 16 residues. CDR1 and CDR2 from the germline V gene are MGHRA and YSYEKL. The CDR3 protein is CASSQTPNVRVPEQFF. For the CDR3, the DNA is TGCGCCAGCAGCCAAACCCCAAATGTCAGGGTTCCTGAGCAGTTCTTC.

The V call is TRBV10-2, the J call TRBJ2-5, with 10 bases identical to TRBD2. CDR1 is WSHSY, CDR2 SAAADI, per germline. Trimming took 7 bases from V and 2 from J; bases not matched to a gene: 7. The CDR3 runs to 15 residues. CDR3 amino acids: CASNDVTSGQETQYF. CDR3 sequence (DNA): TGCGCCAGCAACGATGTGACTAGCGGGCAAGAGACCCAGTACTTC.